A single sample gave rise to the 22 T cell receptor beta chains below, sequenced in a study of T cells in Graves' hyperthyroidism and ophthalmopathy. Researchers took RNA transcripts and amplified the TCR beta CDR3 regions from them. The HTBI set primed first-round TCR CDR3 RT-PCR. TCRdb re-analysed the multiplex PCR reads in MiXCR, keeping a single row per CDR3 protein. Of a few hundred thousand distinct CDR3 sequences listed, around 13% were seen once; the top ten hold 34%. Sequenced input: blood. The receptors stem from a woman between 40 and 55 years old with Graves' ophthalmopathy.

The CDR3, as DNA: TGTGCCAGCAGCCAAAGGGCCTCAGATACGCAGTATTTT. Translated, it gives CASSQRASDTQYF. The chain is built from TRBV3-1 and TRBJ2-3, with D uncertain. Trimming removed 2 bases at V and 4 bases at J, with 7 bases between. CDR1 LGHDT and CDR2 YNNKEL come from the germline V gene (reference sequence). CDR3 length equals 13 residues.

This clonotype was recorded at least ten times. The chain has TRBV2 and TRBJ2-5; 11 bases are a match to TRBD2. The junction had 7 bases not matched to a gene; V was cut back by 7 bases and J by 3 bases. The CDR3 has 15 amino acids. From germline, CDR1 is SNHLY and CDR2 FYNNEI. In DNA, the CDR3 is TGTGCCAGCAAGGTGTCTAGCGGGAGGAAAGAGACCCAGTACTTC. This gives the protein CASKVSSGRKETQYF.

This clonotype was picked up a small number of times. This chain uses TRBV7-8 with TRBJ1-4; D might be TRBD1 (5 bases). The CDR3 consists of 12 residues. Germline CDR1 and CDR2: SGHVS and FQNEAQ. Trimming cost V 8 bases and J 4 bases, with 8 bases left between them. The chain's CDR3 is CASGADNEKLFF. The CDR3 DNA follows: TGTGCCAGCGGGGCAGATAATGAAAAACTGTTTTTT.

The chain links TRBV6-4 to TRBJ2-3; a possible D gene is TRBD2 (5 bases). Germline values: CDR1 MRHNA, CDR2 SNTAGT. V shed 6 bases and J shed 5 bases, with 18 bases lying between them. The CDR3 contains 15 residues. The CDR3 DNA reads TGTGCCAGCAGACTACTAGGAGCGAAAGGAGATACGCAGTATTTT. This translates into CASRLLGAKGDTQYF.

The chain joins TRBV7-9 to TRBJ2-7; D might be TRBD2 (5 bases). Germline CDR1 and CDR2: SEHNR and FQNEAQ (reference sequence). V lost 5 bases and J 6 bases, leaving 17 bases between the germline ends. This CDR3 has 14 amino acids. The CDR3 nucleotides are TGTGCCAGCAGCGCCGCCTTACTAGAACGCGAGCAGTACTTC. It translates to CASSAALLEREQYF.

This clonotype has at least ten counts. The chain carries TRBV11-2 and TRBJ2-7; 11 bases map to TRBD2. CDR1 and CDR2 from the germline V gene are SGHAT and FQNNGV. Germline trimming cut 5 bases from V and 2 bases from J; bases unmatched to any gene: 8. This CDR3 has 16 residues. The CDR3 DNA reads TGTGCCAGCAGCACCCTTCTGGGACTAGCGGCCTACGAGCAGTACTTC. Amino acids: CASSTLLGLAAYEQYF.

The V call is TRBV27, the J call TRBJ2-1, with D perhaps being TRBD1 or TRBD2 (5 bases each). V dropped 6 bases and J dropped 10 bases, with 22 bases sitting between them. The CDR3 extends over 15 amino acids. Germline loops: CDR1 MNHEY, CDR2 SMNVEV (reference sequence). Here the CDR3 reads CASSSPGTQSREQFF. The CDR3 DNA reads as TGTGCCAGCAGCTCGCCCGGGACCCAGTCCAGGGAGCAGTTCTTC.

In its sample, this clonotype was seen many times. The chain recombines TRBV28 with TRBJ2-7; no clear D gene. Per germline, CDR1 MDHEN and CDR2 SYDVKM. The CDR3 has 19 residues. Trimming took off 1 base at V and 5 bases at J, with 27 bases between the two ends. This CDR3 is CASSLYLSLSPPNGNEQYF. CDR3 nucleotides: TGTGCCAGCAGTTTATATTTGAGTCTGAGTCCCCCCAACGGCAACGAGCAGTACTTC.

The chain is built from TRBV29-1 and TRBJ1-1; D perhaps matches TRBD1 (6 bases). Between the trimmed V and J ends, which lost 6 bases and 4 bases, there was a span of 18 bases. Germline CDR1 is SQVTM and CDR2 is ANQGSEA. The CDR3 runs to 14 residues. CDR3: CSVRDTGGGTEAFF. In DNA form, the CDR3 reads TGCAGCGTCCGGGACACCGGAGGAGGCACTGAAGCTTTCTTT.

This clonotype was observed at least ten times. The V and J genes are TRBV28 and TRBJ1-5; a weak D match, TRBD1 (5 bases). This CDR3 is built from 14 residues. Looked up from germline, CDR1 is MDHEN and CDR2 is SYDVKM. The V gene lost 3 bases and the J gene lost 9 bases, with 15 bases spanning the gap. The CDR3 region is CASSFSVRASPQHF. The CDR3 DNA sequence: TGTGCCAGCAGTTTTTCGGTCAGGGCATCGCCCCAGCATTTT. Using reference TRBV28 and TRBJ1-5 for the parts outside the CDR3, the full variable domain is DVKVTQSSRYLVKRTGEKVFLECVQDMDHENMFWYRQDPGLGLRLIYFSYDVKMKEKGDIPEGYSVSREKKERFSLILESASTNQTSMYLCASSFSVRASPQHFGDGTRLSIL.

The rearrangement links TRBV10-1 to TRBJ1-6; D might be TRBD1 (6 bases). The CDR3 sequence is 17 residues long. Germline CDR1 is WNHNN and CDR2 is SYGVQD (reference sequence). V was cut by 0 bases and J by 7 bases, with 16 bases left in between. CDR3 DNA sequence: TGCGCCAGCAGTGAGTCGGTCGCCGGGGGGCGAAATTCACCCCTCCACTTT. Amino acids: CASSESVAGGRNSPLHF.

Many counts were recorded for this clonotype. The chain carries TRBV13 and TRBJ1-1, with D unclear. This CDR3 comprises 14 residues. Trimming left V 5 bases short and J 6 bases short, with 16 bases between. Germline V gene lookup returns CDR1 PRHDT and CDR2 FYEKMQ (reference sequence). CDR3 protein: CASSPGAGAPEAFF. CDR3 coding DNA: TGTGCCAGCAGCCCCGGAGCGGGAGCCCCTGAAGCTTTCTTT.

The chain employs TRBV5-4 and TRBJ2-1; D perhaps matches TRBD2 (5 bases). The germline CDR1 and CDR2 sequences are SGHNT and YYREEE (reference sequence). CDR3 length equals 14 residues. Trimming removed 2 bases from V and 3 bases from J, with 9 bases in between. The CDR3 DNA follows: TGTGCCAGCAGCTTTCGGGGAGTCTACAATGAGCAGTTCTTC. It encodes CASSFRGVYNEQFF.

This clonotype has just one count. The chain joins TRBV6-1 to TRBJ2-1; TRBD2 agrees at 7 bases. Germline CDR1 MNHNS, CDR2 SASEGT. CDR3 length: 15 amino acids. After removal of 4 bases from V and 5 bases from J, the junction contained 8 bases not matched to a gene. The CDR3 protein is CASSAPFSGHNEQFF. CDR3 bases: TGTGCCAGCAGTGCCCCGTTTAGCGGGCACAATGAGCAGTTCTTC.

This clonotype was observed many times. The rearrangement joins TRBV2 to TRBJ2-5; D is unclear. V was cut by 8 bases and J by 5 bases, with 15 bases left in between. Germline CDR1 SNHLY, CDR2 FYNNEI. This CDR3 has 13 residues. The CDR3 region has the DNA TGTGCCAGCCGTACATACCCTCGGGAGACCCAGTACTTC. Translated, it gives CASRTYPRETQYF.

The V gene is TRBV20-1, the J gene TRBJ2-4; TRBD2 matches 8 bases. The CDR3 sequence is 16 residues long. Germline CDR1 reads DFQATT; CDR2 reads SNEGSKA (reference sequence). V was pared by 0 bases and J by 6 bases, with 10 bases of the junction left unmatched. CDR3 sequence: CSARDYYGGAVNIQYF. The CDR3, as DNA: TGCAGTGCTAGAGATTATTACGGGGGGGCCGTAAACATTCAGTACTTC.

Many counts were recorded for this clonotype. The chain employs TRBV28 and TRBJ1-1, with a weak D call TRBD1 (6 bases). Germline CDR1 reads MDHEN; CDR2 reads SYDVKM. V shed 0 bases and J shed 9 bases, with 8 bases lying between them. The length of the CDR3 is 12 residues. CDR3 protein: CASSLWQGQAFF. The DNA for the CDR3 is TGTGCCAGCAGTTTATGGCAGGGGCAAGCTTTCTTT.

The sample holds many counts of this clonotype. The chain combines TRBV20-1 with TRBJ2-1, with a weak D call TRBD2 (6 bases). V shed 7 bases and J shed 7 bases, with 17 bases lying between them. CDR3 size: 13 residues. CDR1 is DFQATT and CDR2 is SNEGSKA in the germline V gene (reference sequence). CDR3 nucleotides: TGCAGTGTAGGGGATCGCGGGGCGAATGAGCAGTTCTTC. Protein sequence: CSVGDRGANEQFF.

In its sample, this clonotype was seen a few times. CDR3 DNA sequence: TGTGCCAGCAGGGCCCGGACAGGGGTGTCTAGCTACACCTTC. This codes for CASRARTGVSSYTF. This chain uses TRBV2 with TRBJ1-2; TRBD1 agrees at 9 bases. The CDR3 runs to 14 residues. Per the germline V gene, CDR1 is SNHLY and CDR2 is FYNNEI. J lost 9 bases, V lost 6 bases, and 11 bases had no gene match.

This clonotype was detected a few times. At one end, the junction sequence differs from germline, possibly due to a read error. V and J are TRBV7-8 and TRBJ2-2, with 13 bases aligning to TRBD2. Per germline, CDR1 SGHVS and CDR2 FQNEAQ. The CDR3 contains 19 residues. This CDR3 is CASSRGGFGTSGNTGELVF. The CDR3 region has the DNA TGTGCCAGCAGCCGGGGGGGATTTGGGACTAGCGGGAACACCGGGGAGCTGGTTTTT.

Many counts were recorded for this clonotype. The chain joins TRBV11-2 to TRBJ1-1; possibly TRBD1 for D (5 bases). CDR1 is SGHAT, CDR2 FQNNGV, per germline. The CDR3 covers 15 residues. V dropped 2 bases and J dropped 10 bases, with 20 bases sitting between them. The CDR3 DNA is TGTGCCAGCAGCTTATTCCGGGACGGGCGGCAGGGAGCTTTCTTT. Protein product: CASSLFRDGRQGAFF.

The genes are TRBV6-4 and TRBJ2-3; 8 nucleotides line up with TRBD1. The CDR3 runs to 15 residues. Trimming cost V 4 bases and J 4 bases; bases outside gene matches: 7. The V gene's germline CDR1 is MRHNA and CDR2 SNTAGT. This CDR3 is CASSGQGKGPDTQYF. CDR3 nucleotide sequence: TGTGCCAGCAGTGGACAGGGGAAAGGTCCAGATACGCAGTATTTT.